These T cell receptor beta chains were read from a single sample in a study of blood T cells in healthy people across ages. A single record per CDR3 protein comes from TCRdb applying MiXCR to the 5' RACE reads. The sample holds over 1,500,000 distinct CDR3 sequences, approximately 39% seen once. Sequencing was performed on blood. These receptors were taken from a human donor in good health. CDR3s leave out the opening cysteine and the closing phenylalanine or tryptophan.

v_call,cdr3_length,cdr3_aa
TRBV20-1,11,SAQPGGTYGYT
TRBV5-1,12,ASSSTRDTDTQY
TRBV7-6,12,ASSLSSIQETQY
TRBV3-1,11,ASSQIPNTEAF
TRBV20-1,11,SLAGGRTDTQY
TRBV5-5,12,ASSLAERVYGYT
TRBV12-3/TRBV12-4,16,ASSLSNSPSGGSYEQY
TRBV6-1,13,ASHSIVGYNSPLH
TRBV3-1,12,ASSDRAADSPLH
TRBV6-6,14,ASSYRGARGNNEQF
TRBV7-2,12,ASSQQRSTDTQY
TRBV4-2,15,ASSQGVQRGRSYEQY
TRBV4-3,11,ASSQTINYEQY
TRBV12-3/TRBV12-4,12,ACTPSGSSYGQY
TRBV25-1,12,ASRWGRGPYEQY
TRBV5-6,15,ASSLYGTGQISYEQY
TRBV12-3/TRBV12-4,13,ASSATYTRRDEQF
TRBV7-9,14,ASSFVFGQEEETQY
TRBV6-2/TRBV6-3,12,ASKLPGAVYGYT
TRBV6-1,15,ASSGRRQGVSRNEQF
TRBV28,14,ASRSLWDSLNYGYT
TRBV9,12,ASNEGQPNEKLF
TRBV12-3/TRBV12-4,11,ASSWTVEEKLF
TRBV4-3,15,ASSPIDRSIHHYGYT
TRBV7-9,15,ASNGLPRGGFQETQY
TRBV6-1,14,ASSEEVAGYNQPQH
TRBV27,11,ASSLIFADEQF
TRBV20-1,9,SPTGGYEQY
TRBV29-1,9,SVDLATEAF
TRBV10-2,14,ASSDPGGISYYEQY
TRBV7-2,12,ASSLLWTYYEQY
TRBV27,13,ASSLRDGRNQPQH
TRBV12-3/TRBV12-4,13,ASSAQGKRTGELF
TRBV15,12,ATSDGGEEGTQY
TRBV28,14,ASSPMTGPRGDTQY
TRBV20-1,11,SARDSRNQPQH
TRBV7-8,13,ASSWTVGSNTEAF
TRBV12-3/TRBV12-4,11,ASTWSGVDTQY
TRBV29-1,10,SVTDRMNIQY
TRBV9,13,ASSEHPDRGYGYT
TRBV7-2,15,ASSSEGRGVASYEQY
TRBV6-1,15,ASSATGAGPYNSPLH
TRBV6-5,14,ASSYSPKGGHTEAF
TRBV4-1,11,ASSQTRVGGQF
TRBV3-1,12,ASSQAWRGDIQY
TRBV6-2/TRBV6-3,11,ASGQGSADTQY
TRBV12-3/TRBV12-4,11,ASSPRPGGPQH
TRBV20-1,11,SANKGKIDGQY
TRBV29-1,11,SVNTGGNTEAF
TRBV5-1,11,ASSRVRGSEAF
TRBV4-1,17,ASSQERGQGASGANVLT
TRBV28,12,ASRWEGNNSPLH
TRBV12-3/TRBV12-4,12,ASSLLAGAHEQY
TRBV25-1,13,ASSDIFQGEDTQY
TRBV12-3/TRBV12-4,19,ASSVVPIPGLAGRGHNEQF
TRBV18,13,ASSPPQGANTEAF
TRBV29-1,8,SGGANEQF